The 6 T cell receptor beta chains below all came from one sample that was sequenced in a study of blood T cell repertoires in COVID-19. Assay: immunoSEQ multiplex PCR; the TCRdb copy retains only in-frame clones and omits some. The sample contains roughly 400,000 clones, roughly 90% of which appear only once. The sequencing input was PBMCs or T cells enriched from blood (not recorded which). These TCRs come from a woman aged 18-29 years who had been exposed to COVID-19.

The chain has TRBV19 and TRBJ2-7, with D unclear. The CDR3 has 13 residues. Germline V gene lookup returns CDR1 LNHDA and CDR2 SQIVND (reference sequence). Trimming removed 5 bases from V and 4 bases from J, with 12 bases in between. The CDR3 sequence is CASSPFMTYEQYF. The CDR3 DNA reads as TGTGCCAGTAGTCCCTTCATGACTTACGAGCAGTACTTC.

This chain joins TRBV28 and TRBJ2-6; no reliable D call. The length of the CDR3 is 12 residues. Trimming took 9 bases from V and 1 from J, leaving 4 bases between them. CDR1 MDHEN and CDR2 SYDVKM come from the germline V gene. CDR3 nucleotide sequence: TGTGCCAGTTCTTCTGGGGCCAACGTCCTGACTTTC. It yields the protein CASSSGANVLTF.

This chain links TRBV2 with TRBJ2-1; maybe TRBD2 (6 bases). This CDR3 region has 14 residues. Per germline, CDR1 SNHLY and CDR2 FYNNEI. Deletions cut 1 base from V and 6 bases from J, with 10 bases between. The CDR3 DNA sequence: TGTGCCAGCAGTGAAGGGCGACTAGTCAATGAGCAGTTCTTC. It specifies CASSEGRLVNEQFF.

The gene calls are TRBV6-2 or TRBV6-3 and TRBJ2-2; tentatively, D is TRBD1 (6 bases). The CDR3 loop spans 16 amino acids. Germline values: CDR1 MNHEY, CDR2 SVGEGT. V was clipped by 4 bases and J by 7 bases, with 19 bases between them. The CDR3 DNA sequence: TGTGCCAGCAGTTTACTCGAGCCTAGGGGGAGCGGGGAGCTGTTTTTT. Amino acid sequence: CASSLLEPRGSGELFF.

This clone was seen once. V usage is TRBV9 and J usage is TRBJ2-2, with 7 bases matching TRBD2. Unmatched junction bases numbered 8, after V lost 2 bases and J lost 1 base. The germline V gene encodes CDR1 SGDLS and CDR2 YYNGEE. CDR3 size: 17 residues. The CDR3 coding sequence is TGTGCCAGCAGCGTCCGGGGGGACCATGTGAACACCGGGGAGCTGTTTTTT. Translation: CASSVRGDHVNTGELFF.

V gene TRBV7-9 combines with J gene TRBJ1-6; TRBD1 matches at 11 bases. V gave up 6 bases and J gave up 5 bases; unmatched junction bases: 0. Germline CDR1 reads SEHNR; CDR2 reads FQNEAQ (reference sequence). CDR3 size: 14 residues. CDR3 coding DNA: TGTGCCAGCAGGGGACAGGGGGATAATTCACCCCTCCACTTT. As protein: CASRGQGDNSPLHF.